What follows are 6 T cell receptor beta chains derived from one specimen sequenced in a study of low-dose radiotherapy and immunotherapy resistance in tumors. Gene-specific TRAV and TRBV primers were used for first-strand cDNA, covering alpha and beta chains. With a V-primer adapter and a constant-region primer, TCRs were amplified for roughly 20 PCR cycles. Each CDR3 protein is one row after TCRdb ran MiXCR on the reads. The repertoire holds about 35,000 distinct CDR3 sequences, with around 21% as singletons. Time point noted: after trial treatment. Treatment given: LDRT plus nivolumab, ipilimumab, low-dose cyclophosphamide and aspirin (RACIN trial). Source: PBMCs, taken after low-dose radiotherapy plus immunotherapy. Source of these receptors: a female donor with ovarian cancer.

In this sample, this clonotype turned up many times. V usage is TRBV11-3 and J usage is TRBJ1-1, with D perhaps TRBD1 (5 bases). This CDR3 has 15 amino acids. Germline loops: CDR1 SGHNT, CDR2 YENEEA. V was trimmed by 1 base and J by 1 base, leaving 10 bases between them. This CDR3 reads CASSLGGTANTEAFF. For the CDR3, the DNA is TGTGCCAGCAGCTTAGGTGGGACGGCGAACACTGAAGCTTTCTTT.

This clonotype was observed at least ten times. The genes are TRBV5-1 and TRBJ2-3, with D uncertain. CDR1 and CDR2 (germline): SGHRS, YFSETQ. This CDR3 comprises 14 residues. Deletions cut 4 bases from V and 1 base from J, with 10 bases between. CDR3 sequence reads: CASSPGSRTDTQYF. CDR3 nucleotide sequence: TGCGCCAGCAGCCCGGGCTCCCGCACAGATACGCAGTATTTT.

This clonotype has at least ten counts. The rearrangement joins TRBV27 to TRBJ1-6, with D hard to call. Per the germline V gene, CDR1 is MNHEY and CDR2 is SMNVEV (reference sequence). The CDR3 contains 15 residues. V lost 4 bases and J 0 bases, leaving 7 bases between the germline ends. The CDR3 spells CASSSPSSYNSPLHF. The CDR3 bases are TGTGCCAGCAGTTCCCCTTCCTCCTATAATTCACCCCTCCACTTT.

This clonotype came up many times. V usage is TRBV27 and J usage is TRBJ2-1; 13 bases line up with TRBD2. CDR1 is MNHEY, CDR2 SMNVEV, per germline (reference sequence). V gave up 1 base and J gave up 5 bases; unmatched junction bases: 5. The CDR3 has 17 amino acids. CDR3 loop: CASSLLLAGGSDNEQFF. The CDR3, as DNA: TGTGCCAGCAGTTTATTACTAGCGGGGGGGTCAGACAATGAGCAGTTCTTC.

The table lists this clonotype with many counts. CDR3 loop: CASSQAGDHEQYF. The CDR3 region has the DNA TGCGCCAGCAGCCAAGCTGGGGACCACGAGCAGTACTTC. V gene TRBV4-1 combines with J gene TRBJ2-7, with D perhaps matching TRBD1 or TRBD2 (5 bases each). The CDR3 covers 13 residues. The V and J ends lost 1 base and 5 bases respectively, with 9 bases between them. CDR1 and CDR2 from the germline V gene are MGHRA and YSYEKL.

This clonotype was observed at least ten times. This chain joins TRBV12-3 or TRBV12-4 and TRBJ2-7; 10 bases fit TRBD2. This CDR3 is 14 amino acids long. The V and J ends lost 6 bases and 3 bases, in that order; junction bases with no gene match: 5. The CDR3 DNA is TGTGCCAGCAGCCCTGGGACTAGCGACTACGAGCAGTACTTC. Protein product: CASSPGTSDYEQYF.